These 11 T cell receptor beta chains originate from one sample sequenced in a study of long-term antiretroviral therapy in people with HIV. Survey-level resolution applied to immunoSEQ assay v3.0. Libraries were prepared by immunoSEQ multiplex PCR; TCRdb keeps only in-frame clonotypes and omits some of them. The data hold under 30,000 clones, with about 82% observed a single time. Sequenced material: unsorted PBMCs, taken 0.8 years before starting antiretroviral therapy. These receptors originate from a man between 18 and 29 years old with HIV.

The chain employs TRBV27 and TRBJ1-4; D not certain. The CDR3 is made up of 15 amino acids. V was shortened by 3 bases and J by 0 bases, with 8 bases between the two germline ends. Germline CDR1 MNHEY, CDR2 SMNVEV (reference sequence). The CDR3 sequence is CASSLAATTNEKLFF. In nucleotides, the CDR3 is TGTGCCAGCAGTTTGGCAGCGACAACTAATGAAAAACTGTTTTTT.

CDR3 in amino acids: CSVAYRGVMNTEAFF. The CDR3 bases are TGCAGCGTTGCCTACCGGGGGGTCATGAACACTGAAGCTTTCTTT. The chain is built from TRBV29-1 and TRBJ1-1; tentative D call: TRBD1 (5 bases). This CDR3 is built from 15 residues. Per the germline V gene, CDR1 is SQVTM and CDR2 is ANQGSEA. The germline V and J ends were trimmed by 4 bases and 0 bases, with 15 bases remaining between them.

The rearrangement links TRBV6-1 to TRBJ1-6; possibly TRBD1 for D (5 bases). V gave up 3 bases and J gave up 5 bases, with 5 bases separating them. Germline V gene data show CDR1 as MNHNS and CDR2 as SASEGT. The CDR3 runs to 13 residues. CDR3 bases: TGTGCCAGCAGTGACAGGGATAATTCACCCCTCCACTTT. Its translation: CASSDRDNSPLHF.

This clone appeared a few times. The rearrangement links TRBV29-1 to TRBJ2-7; tentatively, D is TRBD1 (5 bases). Germline CDR1 is SQVTM and CDR2 is ANQGSEA. V was trimmed by 7 bases and J by 2 bases, leaving 21 bases between them. The CDR3 sequence is 15 residues long. The CDR3 DNA reads as TGCAGCGCCATGTTTCCAGGGAAGATTACCTACGAGCAGTACTTC. Encoded protein: CSAMFPGKITYEQYF.

This rearrangement joins TRBV7-6 to TRBJ2-2; 12 nucleotides line up with TRBD2. The junction had 2 bases not matched to a gene; V was cut back by 5 bases and J by 4 bases. The CDR3 is 15 residues long. Germline loops: CDR1 SGHVS, CDR2 FNYEAQ. The CDR3 nucleotides read TGTGCCAGCAGCCCTAGCGGGGGGGCCACCGGGGAGCTGTTTTTT. This translates into CASSPSGGATGELFF.

This rearrangement joins TRBV7-2 to TRBJ1-3; no firm D call. This CDR3 has 15 residues. The germline V gene encodes CDR1 SGHTA and CDR2 FQGNSA. Trimming stripped 5 bases from V and 0 bases from J, with 11 bases between. The DNA of the CDR3 is TGTGCCAGCAGCCCTCTCCCGAGCTCTGGAAACACCATATATTTT. It specifies CASSPLPSSGNTIYF.

V gene TRBV9 combines with J gene TRBJ2-3; 7 nucleotides line up with TRBD2. V lost 0 bases to trimming and J lost 1 base; unmatched junction nucleotides: 2. The CDR3 loop spans 15 amino acids. Germline V gives CDR1 SGDLS, CDR2 YYNGEE. The chain's CDR3 is CASSVAGGGTDTQYF. Written as DNA, the CDR3 is TGTGCCAGCAGCGTAGCGGGGGGTGGCACAGATACGCAGTATTTT.

The rearrangement joins TRBV7-9 to TRBJ2-1; D is perhaps TRBD1 (6 bases). The CDR3 consists of 16 residues. Trimming cost V 8 bases and J 8 bases, with 25 bases left between them. CDR1 is SEHNR, CDR2 FQNEAQ, per germline (reference sequence). The chain's CDR3 is CASSPRGNRAGDEQFF. The CDR3 DNA reads as TGTGCCAGCTCCCCTCGGGGTAACAGGGCTGGAGATGAGCAGTTCTTC. The full variable domain, completed using reference TRBV7-9 and TRBJ2-1, is DTGVSQNPRHKITKRGQNVTFRCDPISEHNRLYWYRQTLGQGPEFLTYFQNEAQLEKSRLLSDRFSAERPKGSFSTLEIQRTEQGDSAMYLCASSPRGNRAGDEQFFGPGTRLTVL.

This clone was seen only a few times. The chain employs TRBV18 and TRBJ2-1; D is perhaps TRBD2 (5 bases). This CDR3 region has 14 residues. Trimming shortened V by 2 bases and J by 9 bases, and 14 bases separated the two germline ends. Per the germline V gene, CDR1 is KGHSH and CDR2 is LQKENI. CDR3 coding DNA: TGTGCCAGCTCACCAGATAAAACGGCGGGTGAGCAGTTCTTC. Translating it yields CASSPDKTAGEQFF.

The chain employs TRBV16 and TRBJ1-2, with a possible D match to TRBD1 (5 bases). V lost 4 bases, J lost 3 bases, and 18 bases lay in between. The germline gives CDR1 KGHSY, CDR2 FQNENV. CDR3 length: 16 amino acids. CDR3 DNA sequence: TGTGCCAGCAGCCTAAGCTATCGGGACCCCGACTATGGCTACACCTTC. Translation gives CASSLSYRDPDYGYTF.

This clone was seen more than once but under ten times. The chain couples TRBV4-3 to TRBJ2-5; 14 nucleotides agree with TRBD2. CDR1 is LGHNA, CDR2 YSLEER, per germline. The CDR3 is 20 amino acids. With 0 bases clipped from V and 2 bases from J, the junction kept 11 bases outside the gene matches. The CDR3 nucleotides are TGCGCCAGCAGCCAAGATCCCGGGACTAGCGGGAGTGGGACGCAAGAGACCCAGTACTTC. Translation gives CASSQDPGTSGSGTQETQYF.